This T cell receptor beta chain comes out of a study of T cells in narcolepsy. The sample holds a few counts of this clone. Its matching antigen is unknown. Study-level results: Autoreactive clone sequences were missing from some blood memory CD4+ repertoires. Autoreactive HCRT-specific and TRIB2-specific clonotypes were marked in same-patient CSF-versus-blood CD4+ comparisons.

CDR3 size: 15 residues. Per germline, CDR1 MNHEY and CDR2 SMNVEV (reference sequence). V gave up 1 base and J gave up 6 bases, with 15 bases separating them. Profiled with immunoSEQ multiplex PCR; TCRdb holds only in-frame clones, not every one. Among around 22,000 clones listed, around 80% were seen once. The chain couples TRBV27 to TRBJ1-2; D unresolved. This TCR came from a human donor in good health. Material for sequencing was memory (CD45RA-) CD4+ T cells from blood. The CDR3 DNA sequence: TGTGCCAGCAGTTTATGGCCGGCAAGGAACAATGGCTACACCTTC. It specifies CASSLWPARNNGYTF.